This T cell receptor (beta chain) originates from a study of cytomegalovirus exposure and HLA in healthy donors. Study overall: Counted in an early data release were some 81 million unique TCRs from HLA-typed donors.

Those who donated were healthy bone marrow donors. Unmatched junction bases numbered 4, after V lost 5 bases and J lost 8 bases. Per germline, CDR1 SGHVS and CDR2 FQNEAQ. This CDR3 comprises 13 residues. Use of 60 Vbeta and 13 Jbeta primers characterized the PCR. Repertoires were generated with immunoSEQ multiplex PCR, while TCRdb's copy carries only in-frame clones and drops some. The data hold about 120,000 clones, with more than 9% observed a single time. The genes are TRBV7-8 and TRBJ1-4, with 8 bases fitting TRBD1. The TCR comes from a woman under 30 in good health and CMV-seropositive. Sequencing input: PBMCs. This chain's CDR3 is CASSLGQGEKLFF. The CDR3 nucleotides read TGTGCCAGCAGCCTAGGACAGGGCGAAAAACTGTTTTTT.